The rows below give T cell receptor beta chains drawn from one sample of a study of shared clonotypes between healthy human individuals. TCRdb's copy holds only in-frame clones and misses some; the assay was immunoSEQ multiplex PCR. Seen here are about 2,200,000 clones, approximately 94% observed once, and the top ten hold roughly 1.7%. Sequenced material: naive CD8+ T cells from PBMCs. Receptors originate from a young man in good health. Some clones in this sample may be carry-over from other donors' samples. The CDR3 runs from the conserved cysteine through the conserved F or W. Each record gives: clone size, V gene, D gene, J gene, CDR3 protein, CDR3 DNA. D genes are given only for firm matches. Expanded clones are given a class, and other clones once, few, many or no size at all.

abundance: NA; v_gene: TRBV7-2; d_gene: NA; j_gene: TRBJ2-7; CDR3aa: CASSESGTSYEQYF; CDR3nt: TGTGCCAGCAGCGAATCCGGGACCTCCTACGAGCAGTACTTC
abundance: few; v_gene: TRBV28; d_gene: NA; j_gene: TRBJ1-4; CDR3aa: CASSIRAANEKLFF; CDR3nt: TGTGCCAGCAGTATCCGGGCCGCTAATGAAAAACTGTTTTTT
abundance: NA; v_gene: TRBV12-5; d_gene: TRBD2; j_gene: TRBJ2-7; CDR3aa: CASGLAGGPFEQYF; CDR3nt: TGTGCTAGTGGTTTAGCGGGAGGGCCGTTCGAGCAGTACTTC
abundance: NA; v_gene: TRBV5-1; d_gene: NA; j_gene: TRBJ2-2; CDR3aa: CASSLYGPGELFF; CDR3nt: TGCGCCAGCAGCTTGTATGGGCCCGGGGAGCTGTTTTTT
abundance: NA; v_gene: TRBV7-9; d_gene: TRBD2; j_gene: TRBJ2-4; CDR3aa: CASSSGTSGRAGHIQYF; CDR3nt: TGTGCCAGCAGCTCAGGGACTAGCGGGAGGGCCGGTCACATTCAGTACTTC
abundance: NA; v_gene: TRBV9; d_gene: TRBD2; j_gene: TRBJ2-5; CDR3aa: CASSVDRGLAGGPETQYF; CDR3nt: TGTGCCAGCAGCGTAGATAGGGGACTAGCGGGAGGGCCGGAGACCCAGTACTTC
abundance: NA; v_gene: TRBV27; d_gene: NA; j_gene: TRBJ2-2; CDR3aa: CTSSFRNTGELFF; CDR3nt: TGTACCAGCAGTTTCCGTAACACCGGGGAGCTGTTTTTT
abundance: NA; v_gene: TRBV29-1; d_gene: NA; j_gene: TRBJ1-2; CDR3aa: CSVELGAVYGYTF; CDR3nt: TGCAGCGTTGAATTGGGGGCGGTCTACGGCTACACCTTC
abundance: NA; v_gene: TRBV16; d_gene: NA; j_gene: TRBJ2-1; CDR3aa: CASSPYNEQFF; CDR3nt: TGTGCCAGCAGCCCCTACAATGAGCAGTTCTTC
abundance: NA; v_gene: TRBV27; d_gene: NA; j_gene: TRBJ2-1; CDR3aa: CASNAGSYNEQFF; CDR3nt: TGTGCCAGCAACGCAGGCTCCTACAATGAGCAGTTCTTC
abundance: once; v_gene: TRBV5-4; d_gene: NA; j_gene: TRBJ2-7; CDR3aa: CASSPDPGTRGDEQYF; CDR3nt: TGTGCCAGCAGCCCAGACCCAGGTACAAGAGGCGACGAGCAGTACTTC
abundance: NA; v_gene: TRBV27; d_gene: TRBD2; j_gene: TRBJ2-1; CDR3aa: CASSVLAGGPNEQFF; CDR3nt: TGTGCCAGCAGTGTACTAGCGGGAGGGCCAAATGAGCAGTTCTTC
abundance: NA; v_gene: TRBV7-9; d_gene: NA; j_gene: TRBJ2-5; CDR3aa: CASRSEGVGETQYF; CDR3nt: TGTGCCAGCAGGAGTGAGGGGGTGGGAGAGACCCAGTACTTC
abundance: once; v_gene: TRBV28; d_gene: TRBD1; j_gene: TRBJ1-1; CDR3aa: CASSFLRGQTEAFF; CDR3nt: TGTGCCAGCAGTTTTTTGAGGGGGCAGACTGAAGCTTTCTTT
abundance: NA; v_gene: TRBV4-1; d_gene: NA; j_gene: TRBJ2-7; CDR3aa: CASSQDEAGEHYEQYF; CDR3nt: TGCGCCAGCAGCCAAGATGAGGCAGGCGAACATTACGAGCAGTACTTC
abundance: once; v_gene: TRBV10-2; d_gene: NA; j_gene: TRBJ2-4; CDR3aa: CASSESLRGQNIQYF; CDR3nt: TGCGCCAGCAGTGAGTCGTTGCGGGGACAAAACATTCAGTACTTC
abundance: NA; v_gene: TRBV9; d_gene: NA; j_gene: TRBJ2-1; CDR3aa: CASSPPAGPEQFF; CDR3nt: TGTGCCAGCAGCCCCCCGGCGGGACCTGAGCAGTTCTTC
abundance: NA; v_gene: TRBV5-1; d_gene: TRBD1; j_gene: TRBJ2-5; CDR3aa: CASSLMGQQETQYF; CDR3nt: TGCGCCAGCAGCTTGATGGGACAGCAAGAGACCCAGTACTTC
abundance: NA; v_gene: TRBV30; d_gene: NA; j_gene: TRBJ2-7; CDR3aa: CAWSAGQGQYF; CDR3nt: TGTGCCTGGAGCGCCGGTCAGGGGCAGTACTTC
abundance: NA; v_gene: TRBV27; d_gene: NA; j_gene: TRBJ2-7; CDR3aa: CASSFEESYEQYF; CDR3nt: TGTGCCAGCAGTTTCGAAGAGTCCTACGAGCAGTACTTC
abundance: NA; v_gene: TRBV19; d_gene: TRBD2; j_gene: TRBJ2-7; CDR3aa: CASSRLAGGLYEQYF; CDR3nt: TGTGCCAGTAGCCGACTAGCGGGAGGTCTCTACGAGCAGTACTTC
abundance: NA; v_gene: TRBV11-2; d_gene: TRBD1; j_gene: TRBJ1-1; CDR3aa: CASTTGGRGTEAFF; CDR3nt: TGTGCCAGCACTACAGGGGGGAGGGGCACTGAAGCTTTCTTT
abundance: once; v_gene: TRBV2; d_gene: NA; j_gene: TRBJ2-6; CDR3aa: CASRMWEAGANVLTF; CDR3nt: TGTGCCAGTAGGATGTGGGAGGCTGGGGCCAACGTCCTGACTTTC
abundance: NA; v_gene: TRBV9; d_gene: NA; j_gene: TRBJ2-6; CDR3aa: CASSVVGSPGANVLTF; CDR3nt: TGTGCCAGCAGCGTTGTAGGATCGCCTGGGGCCAACGTCCTGACTTTC
abundance: NA; v_gene: TRBV7-2; d_gene: NA; j_gene: TRBJ2-1; CDR3aa: CASSLPTEDFVAHGEQFF; CDR3nt: TGTGCCAGCAGCTTACCAACGGAAGATTTCGTGGCCCATGGCGAGCAGTTCTTC
abundance: once; v_gene: TRBV27; d_gene: TRBD2; j_gene: TRBJ2-7; CDR3aa: CASRHLPLTSGIYEQYF; CDR3nt: TGTGCCAGCAGACATTTACCCCTTACTAGCGGGATCTACGAGCAGTACTTC
abundance: NA; v_gene: TRBV6-5; d_gene: NA; j_gene: TRBJ1-1; CDR3aa: CASSYRGGAEAFF; CDR3nt: TGTGCCAGCAGTTACAGGGGGGGGGCTGAAGCTTTCTTT
abundance: NA; v_gene: TRBV6-1; d_gene: TRBD1; j_gene: TRBJ2-7; CDR3aa: CASSDPWTGGKYEQYF; CDR3nt: TGTGCCAGCAGTGACCCCTGGACAGGGGGCAAGTACGAGCAGTACTTC
abundance: NA; v_gene: TRBV27; d_gene: NA; j_gene: TRBJ2-7; CDR3aa: CASSLGLGEQYF; CDR3nt: TGTGCCAGCAGTTTGGGTCTGGGCGAGCAGTACTTC
abundance: NA; v_gene: TRBV27; d_gene: TRBD2; j_gene: TRBJ2-1; CDR3aa: CASRWTSGSYNEQFF; CDR3nt: TGTGCCAGCAGGTGGACTAGCGGGTCGTACAATGAGCAGTTCTTC
abundance: NA; v_gene: TRBV28; d_gene: NA; j_gene: TRBJ2-7; CDR3aa: CASSPRDGSYEQYF; CDR3nt: TGTGCCAGCAGTCCCCGAGACGGGAGCTACGAGCAGTACTTC
abundance: NA; v_gene: TRBV9; d_gene: NA; j_gene: TRBJ2-3; CDR3aa: CASSVLGGADTQYF; CDR3nt: TGTGCCAGCAGCGTACTCGGGGGTGCAGATACGCAGTATTTT
abundance: once; v_gene: TRBV19; d_gene: NA; j_gene: TRBJ2-5; CDR3aa: CASNGGRQETQYF; CDR3nt: TGTGCCAGTAACGGCGGAAGACAAGAGACCCAGTACTTC